This TCR beta chain was identified in a study of regulatory T cells in long-lasting Graves disease. Study-wide findings and caveats: Relative to new patients (approximately 1,000), persistent patients exhibited greater sharing of public clonotypes (approximately 2,800).

Time point described: persistent/refractory GD, antithyroid drugs over 5 years with positive TRAb. The TCR library was prepared using RNA isolated from PBMCs. To note about this clonotype: As yet, its antigen is unknown.

Through Arm-PCR of CDR3 regions and iRepertoire HTBI primers, TCR beta libraries were built. TCRdb analysed the multiplex PCR reads with MiXCR anew, one entry per CDR3 protein. The sample carries approximately 470,000 distinct CDR3 sequences, roughly 20% recorded once. The V gene lost 1 base and the J gene lost 3 bases, with 10 bases spanning the gap. CDR3 length: 14 residues. The germline gives CDR1 LNHDA, CDR2 SQIVND (reference sequence). The gene calls are TRBV19 and TRBJ2-7, with D unclear. The sequenced sample was peripheral blood mononuclear cells (PBMCs), obtained when the disease was refractory, from a patient treated with antithyroid drugs. The TCR comes from a female donor with Graves disease. The DNA for the CDR3 is TGTGCCAGTAGTATAGGAGGCTATTACTACGAGCAGTACTTC. It specifies CASSIGGYYYEQYF.